Each of the 21 T cell receptor beta chains below was sequenced from the same sample in a study of tumor-infiltrating lymphocytes in primary liver carcinoma. Extraction also yielded germline DNA, while blood RNA was obtained from unsorted whole blood. The template, approximately 500 ng total RNA, yielded TCR beta cDNA made with a constant-region primer. Libraries of TCR beta came from three nested multiplex PCR rounds with slightly modified ARM-PCR. TRBV1-TRBV30 forward and Cbeta reverse primers drove the first two roughly 10-cycle rounds. One entry per CDR3 protein results from TCRdb running MiXCR on the multiplex PCR reads. The sample has under 200,000 distinct CDR3 sequences, 65% seen once. The sequencing sample was made of peripheral blood. The receptors stem from a woman in her sixties with primary liver carcinoma and hepatitis B virus infection.

This clonotype was seen only once. A much more abundant neighbour one base away suggests this may be a read error. The rearrangement joins TRBV5-6 to TRBJ2-5, with 9 nucleotides matching TRBD2. Germline-derived CDR1 and CDR2 are SGHDT and YYEEEE. There are 18 residues in the CDR3. The CDR3 here is CASCFPAGGIGGWETQYF. The CDR3 DNA follows: TGTGCCAGCTGCTTCCCAGCGGGGGGTATCGGGGGTTGGGAGACCCAGTACTTC. Supplemented by reference TRBV5-6 and TRBJ2-5, the full variable domain reads DAGVTQSPTHLIKTRGQQVTLRCSPKSGHDTVSWYQQALGQGPQFIFQYYEEEERQRGNFPDRFSGHQFPNYSSELNVNALLLGDSALYLCASCFPAGGIGGWETQYFGPGTRLLVL.

The J gene is TRBJ2-7, the V gene TRBV7-8; TRBD2 might be the D (5 bases). Germline values: CDR1 SGHVS, CDR2 FQNEAQ. With 5 bases removed from V and 0 bases from J, the gap between germline ends came to 17 bases. This CDR3 contains 16 residues. The CDR3 spells CASSPFPEGNSYEQYF. The CDR3 DNA reads as TGTGCCAGCAGCCCCTTTCCAGAGGGTAACTCCTACGAGCAGTACTTC.

Of note for this clonotype: A clone one base away is much larger, so this may be a read error. The chain links TRBV5-5 to TRBJ1-2; D possibly corresponds to TRBD1 (5 bases). The CDR3 length is 13 residues. Germline CDR1 reads SGHKS; CDR2 reads YYEKEE (reference sequence). The CDR3 nucleotides are TGTGTCAGCAGCCCGGGAGGGGTAGCTGGCTACACCTTC. Residues: CVSSPGGVAGYTF.

On this clonotype: It may be a read error: a sequence one base away is much more abundant. This rearrangement joins TRBV5-5 to TRBJ1-1, with unresolved D. CDR3 size: 12 residues. Germline V CDR1 and CDR2: SGHKS, YYEKEE (reference sequence). The CDR3 here is CATSGVTIEAFF. The CDR3 DNA reads TGTGCCACCAGCGGGGTGACGATTGAAGCTTTCTTT. Full variable domain (remainder filled in from reference TRBV5-5 and TRBJ1-1): DAGVTQSPTHLIKTRGQQVTLRCSPISGHKSVSWYQQVLGQGPQFIFQYYEKEERGRGNFPDRFSARQFPNYSSELNVNALLLGDSALYLCATSGVTIEAFFGQGTRLTVV.

Points on this clonotype: A read error is possible here, since a much larger clone lies one base away. The rearrangement links TRBV29-1 to TRBJ2-5, with 9 positions matching TRBD2. The CDR3 contains 16 residues. Germline V CDR1 and CDR2: SQVTM, ANQGSEA. The CDR3 DNA reads TGCAGCGCCTCTGGCGTGACTAGCGGAATTCAAGGGACCCAGTACTTC. It is translated as CSASGVTSGIQGTQYF.

With respect to this clonotype: A single base separates this from a much larger clone, so it may be a read error. This rearrangement joins TRBV5-1 to TRBJ2-7; TRBD2 matches at 14 bases. The CDR3 extends over 15 amino acids. The germline CDR1 and CDR2 sequences are SGHRS and YFSETQ. CDR3 sequence reads: CPSSLAGLAGDEQYF. For the CDR3, the DNA is TGCCCCAGCAGCTTGGCGGGACTAGCGGGAGACGAGCAGTACTTC. Combining the CDR3 with reference TRBV5-1 and TRBJ2-7 gives the whole variable domain KAGVTQTPRYLIKTRGQQVTLSCSPISGHRSVSWYQQTPGQGLQFLFEYFSETQRNKGNFPGRFSGRQFSNSRSEMNVSTLELGDSALYLCPSSLAGLAGDEQYFGPGTRLTVT.

Turning to this clonotype: One base away lies a much larger clone, so this may be a sequencing read error. The chain carries TRBV19 and TRBJ2-1; tentative D call: TRBD2 (6 bases). Germline V gene data show CDR1 as LNHDA and CDR2 as SQIVND (reference sequence). The CDR3 contains 12 residues. V gave up 5 bases and J gave up 11 bases, with 13 bases separating them. DNA of the CDR3: TGTGCCAGTAGTTTCTTAGCGGATAAGCAGTTCTTC. It is translated as CASSFLADKQFF.

The chain is built from TRBV28 and TRBJ2-7, with D uncertain. CDR3 length: 16 amino acids. Between the trimmed V and J ends, which lost 5 bases and 7 bases, there was a span of 24 bases. Germline V gene data show CDR1 as MDHEN and CDR2 as SYDVKM. In DNA form, the CDR3 reads TGTGCCAGCAGTCCATCGGCCGGCCTCGGTTCTGGGGAGCAGTACTTC. It codes for CASSPSAGLGSGEQYF.

Note on this clonotype: A much larger clone is a single base away; this may be a read error. The CDR3 spells CAGSSWDTGELFF. CDR3 coding DNA: TGTGCCGGCAGTTCGTGGGACACCGGGGAGCTGTTTTTT. The chain has TRBV6-6 and TRBJ2-2, with no clear D. Per germline, CDR1 MNHNY and CDR2 SVGAGI (reference sequence). The CDR3 covers 13 residues.

This clonotype was observed at least ten times. This chain links TRBV29-1 with TRBJ1-2; no clear D gene. The length of the CDR3 is 15 residues. The V end lost 0 bases, the J end lost 2 bases, and 13 bases lay between the germline ends. Germline V gene sequence: CDR1 SQVTM, CDR2 ANQGSEA. CDR3 loop: CSVEDGSSLNYGYTF. The CDR3 nucleotides are TGCAGCGTTGAAGACGGATCCTCGTTAAACTATGGCTACACCTTC.

The sample holds a few counts of this clonotype. The chain couples TRBV28 to TRBJ2-1; possibly TRBD1 or TRBD2 for D (6 bases each). This CDR3 comprises 14 residues. Looked up from germline, CDR1 is MDHEN and CDR2 is SYDVKM. V lost 3 bases and J 6 bases, leaving 12 bases between the germline ends. This CDR3 reads CASSFNGGGNEQFF. The CDR3 region has the DNA TGTGCCAGCAGTTTTAACGGAGGGGGCAATGAGCAGTTCTTC.

Details on this clonotype: A much larger clone is a single base away; this may be a read error. V is TRBV6-5 and J is TRBJ2-7, with unresolved D. The CDR3 sequence is 14 residues long. The germline V gene has CDR1 MNHEY and CDR2 SVGAGI. CDR3 protein: CASSYSMLSGEPYF. In DNA, the CDR3 is TGTGCCAGCAGTTACTCGATGCTGTCGGGCGAGCCGTACTTC.

The V call is TRBV10-3, the J call TRBJ2-7; D remains unclear. Trimming took 3 bases from V and 0 from J, leaving 9 bases between them. Per germline, CDR1 ENHRY and CDR2 SYGVKD. The CDR3 has 14 amino acids. The CDR3 DNA follows: TGTGCCATCAGTGATCCGACCAGCTCCTACGAGCAGTACTTC. Protein sequence: CAISDPTSSYEQYF.

In DNA, the CDR3 is TGTGCCAGCAGCTTACTCGTTTGCACAGATACGCAGTATTTT. Protein sequence: CASSLLVCTDTQYF. The gene calls are TRBV11-2 and TRBJ2-3; no clear D gene. The CDR3 extends over 14 amino acids. V shed 2 bases and J shed 1 base, with 7 bases lying between them. The V gene's germline CDR1 is SGHAT and CDR2 FQNNGV.

This clonotype appeared once. An end of the junction differs from the germline gene, which may be a read error. V usage is TRBV30 and J usage is TRBJ1-2, with D tentatively TRBD1 (5 bases). The CDR3 consists of 14 residues. Germline CDR1 GTSNPN, CDR2 SVGIG (reference sequence). The CDR3 reads CAWRGTSINYDYTF. The CDR3 bases are TGTGCCTGGAGAGGGACTTCGATTAACTATGACTACACCTTC.

The J gene is TRBJ2-5, the V gene TRBV11-2; TRBD1 agrees at 8 bases. The CDR3 covers 14 residues. The J segment lost 5 bases and the V segment lost 3 bases, leaving 5 bases of the junction unmatched. The germline CDR1 and CDR2 sequences are SGHAT and FQNNGV. CDR3 loop: CASSLAGGSETQYF. CDR3 nucleotides: TGTGCCAGCAGCTTGGCAGGGGGCAGTGAGACCCAGTACTTC.

The V and J genes are TRBV1 and TRBJ2-1; TRBD2, the D gene given by the table, was not confirmed from the DNA. TRBV1 represents a pseudogene. This CDR3 has 18 amino acids. CDR3 region: CTSSQELRPRDWHSEQFF. DNA of the CDR3: TGCACCAGCAGCCAAGAGCTAAGACCCCGGGACTGGCACAGTGAGCAGTTCTTC.

This clonotype showed up many times. The V gene is TRBV29-1, the J gene TRBJ2-3, with 11 nucleotides matching TRBD2. This CDR3 region has 18 residues. Germline lookup yields CDR1 SQVTM and CDR2 ANQGSEA. V trimming: 6 bases; J trimming: 0 bases; junction bases outside the gene matches: 14. CDR3 in amino acids: CSVLKFLGTSGSTDTQYF. The CDR3 region has the DNA TGCAGCGTCCTAAAATTCCTCGGGACTAGCGGTAGCACAGATACGCAGTATTTT.

Comment on this clonotype: Mismatch with germline at one junction end may stem from a read error. This chain joins TRBV11-2 and TRBJ2-3; 7 bases align to TRBD1. The J call may be in error: the DNA end matches TRBJ1-5 better. CDR1 is SGHAT, CDR2 FQNNGV, per germline. The CDR3 consists of 13 residues. This CDR3 is CASSLDRADTQHF. CDR3 nucleotides: TGCGCCAGCAGCTTAGACAGGGCTGATACGCAGCATTTT.

Turning to this clonotype: One base away lies a much larger clone, so this may be a sequencing read error. The chain is built from TRBV5-1 and TRBJ1-1, with unresolved D. This CDR3 contains 16 residues. Per the germline V gene, CDR1 is SGHRS and CDR2 is YFSETQ. V lost 0 bases and J 0 bases, leaving 12 bases between the germline ends. CDR3 region: CASSLAGWEVNTEAFF. CDR3 sequence (DNA): TGCGCCAGCAGCTTGGCCGGCTGGGAAGTGAACACTGAAGCTTTCTTT.

Of note for this clonotype: A much bigger clone sits one base away, suggesting this may be a read error. This chain uses TRBV6-5 with TRBJ2-5; maybe TRBD1 (5 bases). The CDR3 runs 14 residues. Germline values: CDR1 MNHEY, CDR2 SVGAGI. Trimming cost V 9 bases and J 5 bases, with 19 bases left between them. The CDR3 protein is CASLLAGQHETQYF. CDR3 bases: TGTGCCAGTTTGCTGGCAGGGCAACATGAGACCCAGTACTTC.